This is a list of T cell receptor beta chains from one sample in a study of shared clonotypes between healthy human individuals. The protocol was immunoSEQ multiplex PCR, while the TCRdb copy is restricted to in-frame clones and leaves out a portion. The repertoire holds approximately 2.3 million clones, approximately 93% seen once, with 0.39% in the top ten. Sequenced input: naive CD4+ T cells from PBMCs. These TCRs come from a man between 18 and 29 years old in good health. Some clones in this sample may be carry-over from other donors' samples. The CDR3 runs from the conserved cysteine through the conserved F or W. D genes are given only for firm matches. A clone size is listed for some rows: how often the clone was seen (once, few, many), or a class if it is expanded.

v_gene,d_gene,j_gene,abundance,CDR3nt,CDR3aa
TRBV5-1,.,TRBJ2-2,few,TGCGCCAGCAGCTTGGAGGTCTCCGGGGAGCTGTTTTTT,CASSLEVSGELFF
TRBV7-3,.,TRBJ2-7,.,TGTGCCAGCAGCTTACAAGGGGTTCAGGCCTACGAGCAGTACTTC,CASSLQGVQAYEQYF
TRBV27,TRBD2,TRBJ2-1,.,TGTGCCAGCAGTTTATCGGGACTAGCGGGGAATGAGCAGTTCTTC,CASSLSGLAGNEQFF
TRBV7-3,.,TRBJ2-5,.,TGTGCCAGCAGCTTAAGGGTGGGCCGGTCCTCAGAACAAGAGACCCAGTACTTC,CASSLRVGRSSEQETQYF
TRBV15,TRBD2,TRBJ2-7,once,TGTGCCACCAGCGCGCGACTAGCGGGAAGCTCCTACGAGCAGTACTTC,CATSARLAGSSYEQYF
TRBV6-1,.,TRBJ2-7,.,TGTGCCAGCATCGATACAGGGTTCTACGAGCAGTACTTC,CASIDTGFYEQYF
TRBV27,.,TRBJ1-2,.,TGTGCCAGCAGTCTAGGCGGGGGGTCCCTCTATGGCTACACCTTC,CASSLGGGSLYGYTF
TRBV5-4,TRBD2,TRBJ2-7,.,TGTGCCAGCAGCTTGGCTGCGGGAGGGCCCCACGAGCAGTACTTC,CASSLAAGGPHEQYF
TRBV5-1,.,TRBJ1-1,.,TGCGCCAGCAGCACAAACAGCTACACTGAAGCTTTCTTT,CASSTNSYTEAFF
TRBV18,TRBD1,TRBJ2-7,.,TGTGCCAGCTCACCCCAGGGGGCCTACGAGCAGTACTTC,CASSPQGAYEQYF
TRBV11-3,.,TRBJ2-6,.,TGTGCCAGCAGCTTTTCTGGGGCCAACGTCCTGACTTTC,CASSFSGANVLTF
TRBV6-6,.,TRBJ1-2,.,TGTGCCAGCAGTTCCCCAGTGTCAGTTTTTAACTATGGCTACACCTTC,CASSSPVSVFNYGYTF
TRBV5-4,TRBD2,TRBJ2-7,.,TGTGCCAGCAGCCCGGGTACCGGGAGGGCCCTAGAGCAGTACTTC,CASSPGTGRALEQYF
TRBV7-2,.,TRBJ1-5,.,TGTGCCAGCAGCTTAATCAACGTGGGTCAGCCCCAGCATTTT,CASSLINVGQPQHF
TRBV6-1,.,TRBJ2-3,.,TGTGCCAGCAGCGCCGACAGTTATACGCAGTATTTT,CASSADSYTQYF
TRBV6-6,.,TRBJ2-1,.,TGTGCCAGCAGGCTGGCCACCAATGAGCAGTTCTTC,CASRLATNEQFF
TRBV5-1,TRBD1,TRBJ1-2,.,TGCGCCAGCAGCTTGGTGGGGACAGGAAGGGGCTACACCTTC,CASSLVGTGRGYTF
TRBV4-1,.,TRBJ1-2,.,TGCGCCAGCAGCCAAGAAACGATTCCCCTGGGCTACACCTTC,CASSQETIPLGYTF
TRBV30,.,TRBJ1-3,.,TGTGCCTGGAGTGTAAAAGCCTCGGGAAACACCATATATTTT,CAWSVKASGNTIYF
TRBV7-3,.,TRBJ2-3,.,TGTGCCAGCAGCTTAGGGGTTGTCGGTGGCACGCAGTATTTT,CASSLGVVGGTQYF
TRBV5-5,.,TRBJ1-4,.,TGTGCCAGCAGCTTGTTGGTCGGGCCTAATGAAAAACTGTTTTTT,CASSLLVGPNEKLFF
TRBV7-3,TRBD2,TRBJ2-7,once,TGTGCCAGCAGCTCCTCCGGGACTAGCGGCTACGAGCAGTACTTC,CASSSSGTSGYEQYF
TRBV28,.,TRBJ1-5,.,TGTGCCAGCAGTCCTGACCGGCCCTCCCCCCAGCCCCAGCATTTT,CASSPDRPSPQPQHF
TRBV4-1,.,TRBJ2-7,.,TGCGCCAGCAGCCGCCAAGAAGGGGACATACCTAACTTC,CASSRQEGDIPNF
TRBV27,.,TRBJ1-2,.,TGTGCCAGCAGTTACCGCGGGGGCTATGGCTACACCTTC,CASSYRGGYGYTF
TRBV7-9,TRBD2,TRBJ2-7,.,TGTGCCAGCAGCTTAGGAGCTAGCGGAGCCTACGAGCAGTACTTC,CASSLGASGAYEQYF
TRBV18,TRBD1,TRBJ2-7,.,TGTGCCAGCTCTCCGAGACAGGGGTTAGAAAGTGGCGAGCAGTACTTC,CASSPRQGLESGEQYF
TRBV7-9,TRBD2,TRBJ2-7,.,TGTGCCAGCAGCACGCGGGAGCGGGGGAACGAGCAGTACTTC,CASSTRERGNEQYF
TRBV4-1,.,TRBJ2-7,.,TGCGCCAGCAGCCAAGCCGAGACAAACTACGAGCAGTACTTC,CASSQAETNYEQYF
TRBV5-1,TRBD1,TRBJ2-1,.,TGCGCCAGCAGCTTAGCCCGACAGGGTTTTACCCCCAGCTCCTACAATGAGCAGTTCTTC,CASSLARQGFTPSSYNEQFF
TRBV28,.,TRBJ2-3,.,TGTGCCAGCAGTTTACGGGGTACAGATACGCAGTATTTT,CASSLRGTDTQYF
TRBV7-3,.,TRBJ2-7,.,TGTGCCAGCAGCTTACGAGGGGGGGCCGGGTACGAGCAGTACTTC,CASSLRGGAGYEQYF
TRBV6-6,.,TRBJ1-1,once,TGTGCCAGCAGTTACGAAGGGGGGGACACTGAAGCTTTCTTT,CASSYEGGDTEAFF
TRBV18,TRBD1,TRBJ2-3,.,TGTGCCAGCTCACCGCTGACAGGGCTCACAGATACGCAGTATTTT,CASSPLTGLTDTQYF
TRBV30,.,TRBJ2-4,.,TGTGCCTGGAGAAGGGGGGGGTCCGGAAACATTCAGTACTTC,CAWRRGGSGNIQYF
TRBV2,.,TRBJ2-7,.,TGTGCCAGCACAGAGACGATCTGGGGGGTATCGAGCTCCTACGAGCAGTACTTC,CASTETIWGVSSSYEQYF
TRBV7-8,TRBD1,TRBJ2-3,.,TGTGCCAGCAGCTCGAGCCGGCGGACAGGGAGCACAGATACGCAGTATTTT,CASSSSRRTGSTDTQYF
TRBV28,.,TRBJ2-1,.,TGTGCCAGCAAGGGAGGAGGGCCTTCCTACAATGAGCAGTTCTTC,CASKGGGPSYNEQFF
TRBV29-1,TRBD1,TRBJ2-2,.,TGCAGCGTTGCTAAGGGACAGGGGTCCGGGGAGCTGTTTTTT,CSVAKGQGSGELFF
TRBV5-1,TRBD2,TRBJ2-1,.,TGCGCCAGCAGCGACTCCTCCGGGACTAGCGGCTACAATGAGCAGTTCTTC,CASSDSSGTSGYNEQFF
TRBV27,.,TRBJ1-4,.,TGTGCCAGCAGTGTACAGGGACGGGCCCCCGGGGGAAAACTGTTTTTT,CASSVQGRAPGGKLFF
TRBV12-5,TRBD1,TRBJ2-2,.,TGTGCTAGTGGTTTGGTTCCCATTGGTCGGACAGGTGCCAACACCGGGGAGCTGTTTTTT,CASGLVPIGRTGANTGELFF
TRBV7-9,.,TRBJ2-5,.,TGTGCCAGCAGCTTTTTGGTCGGGATATCCCAAGAGACCCAGTACTTC,CASSFLVGISQETQYF
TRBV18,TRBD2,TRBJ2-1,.,TGTGCCAGCTCACAGGGACTACCGAATAATGAGCAGTTCTTC,CASSQGLPNNEQFF
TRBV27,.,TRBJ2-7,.,TGTGCCAGCAGTCGCACTCGCAGGGCCGAGCAGTACTTC,CASSRTRRAEQYF